What follows are 13 T cell receptor beta chains derived from one specimen sequenced in a study of a mutant IDH1 vaccine in newly diagnosed glioma. The time point here: week 23, last vaccination. In the vaccine, a single dose held 300 ug of the mutant IDH1 20-mer peptide, along with topical imiquimod. Some clones are missing from TCRdb's copy, which holds only in-frame ones; the method was immunoSEQ multiplex PCR. The table shows 55,000 or so clones, with 80% occurring only once. Their antigens are not known. The starting material was PBMCs, obtained from a glioma patient whose treatment included an IDH1 peptide vaccine. The source is a middle-aged man with glioma.

The chain joins TRBV7-2 to TRBJ2-5; perhaps TRBD2 as D (5 bases). Germline V gene sequence: CDR1 SGHTA, CDR2 FQGNSA. Trimming removed 4 bases at V and 0 bases at J, with 9 bases between. The CDR3 sequence is 14 residues long. This CDR3 is CASSSPGYQETQYF. The CDR3, as DNA: TGTGCCAGCAGCTCGCCGGGGTACCAAGAGACCCAGTACTTC.

The chain links TRBV5-1 to TRBJ2-3; D might be TRBD1 (5 bases). The germline gives CDR1 SGHRS, CDR2 YFSETQ. This CDR3 comprises 14 residues. V shed 3 bases and J shed 2 bases, with 10 bases lying between them. CDR3 residues: CASSSTVDTDTQYF. The CDR3 bases are TGCGCCAGCAGCTCGACAGTGGACACAGATACGCAGTATTTT.

The J gene is TRBJ2-3, the V gene TRBV6-5; D is uncertain. V was pared by 6 bases and J by 6 bases, with 10 bases between. CDR3 length equals 12 residues. Germline V gene lookup returns CDR1 MNHEY and CDR2 SVGAGI. DNA of the CDR3: TGTGCCAGCAGGTCAGGATTGGATACGCAGTATTTT. Protein product: CASRSGLDTQYF.

The V and J genes are TRBV5-6 and TRBJ2-3, with 7 nucleotides matching TRBD1. Germline V gene data show CDR1 as SGHDT and CDR2 as YYEEEE. This CDR3 is built from 13 residues. V lost 6 bases to trimming and J lost 7 bases; unmatched junction nucleotides: 8. Written as DNA, the CDR3 is TGTGCCAGCACTTCCCGGACAGGCCATACGCAGTATTTT. Translating gives CASTSRTGHTQYF.

The chain has TRBV2 and TRBJ1-5; no reliable D call. Trimming pared 5 bases from V and 0 bases from J, leaving 11 bases between. The germline V gene encodes CDR1 SNHLY and CDR2 FYNNEI. CDR3 length: 15 amino acids. Here the CDR3 DNA reads TGTGCCAGCAGTTCACAGACAAATAGCAATCAGCCCCAGCATTTT. This encodes CASSSQTNSNQPQHF.

The chain joins TRBV5-6 to TRBJ1-6; 7 positions agree with TRBD1. Per the germline V gene, CDR1 is SGHDT and CDR2 is YYEEEE. With V trimmed by 3 bases and J by 5 bases, 8 bases remained unmatched. The CDR3 length is 16 residues. CDR3 protein: CASSSGGTDHNSPLHF. CDR3 nucleotides: TGTGCCAGCAGCTCAGGGGGGACAGATCATAATTCACCCCTCCACTTT.

The chain employs TRBV5-4 and TRBJ2-2; no reliable D call. V was pared by 0 bases and J by 6 bases, with 12 bases between. Germline CDR1 SGHNT, CDR2 YYREEE (reference sequence). CDR3 length: 15 residues. CDR3 residues: CASSLVRQIPGELFF. The CDR3, as DNA: TGTGCCAGCAGCTTGGTTCGACAAATTCCCGGGGAGCTGTTTTTT. Combining the CDR3 with reference TRBV5-4 and TRBJ2-2 gives the whole variable domain ETGVTQSPTHLIKTRGQQVTLRCSSQSGHNTVSWYQQALGQGPQFIFQYYREEENGRGNFPPRFSGLQFPNYSSELNVNALELDDSALYLCASSLVRQIPGELFFGEGSRLTVL.

The chain combines TRBV5-6 with TRBJ1-2; D perhaps matches TRBD1 (5 bases). The V end was cut by 4 bases, the J end by 9 bases, with 16 bases between. This CDR3 contains 13 residues. CDR1 is SGHDT and CDR2 is YYEEEE in the germline V gene. The chain's CDR3 is CASSLTGIRSYTF. DNA of the CDR3: TGTGCCAGCAGCCTCACAGGAATCCGCAGCTACACCTTC. Full variable domain (rest looked up from reference TRBV5-6 and TRBJ1-2): DAGVTQSPTHLIKTRGQQVTLRCSPKSGHDTVSWYQQALGQGPQFIFQYYEEEERQRGNFPDRFSGHQFPNYSSELNVNALLLGDSALYLCASSLTGIRSYTFGSGTRLTVV.

This clone was detected once. The chain links TRBV5-1 to TRBJ1-2; 8 bases are a match to TRBD1. The V and J ends lost 4 bases and 3 bases, in that order; junction bases with no gene match: 5. Germline-derived CDR1 and CDR2 are SGHRS and YFSETQ. The CDR3 has 14 amino acids. CDR3 in amino acids: CASSVQGAYYGYTF. In nucleotides, the CDR3 is TGCGCCAGCAGCGTGCAGGGGGCCTACTATGGCTACACCTTC.

This clone was counted a few times. This chain links TRBV29-1 with TRBJ1-2; no reliable D call. The CDR3 extends over 11 amino acids. The germline CDR1 and CDR2 sequences are SQVTM and ANQGSEA. Deletions cut 0 bases from V and 7 bases from J, with 6 bases between. CDR3 DNA: TGCAGCGTTGAAGAGGGAGGTGGCTACACCTTC. Amino acids: CSVEEGGGYTF.

The chain recombines TRBV5-6 with TRBJ2-5; D might be TRBD1 or TRBD2, each matching 6 bases. CDR1 and CDR2 from the germline V gene are SGHDT and YYEEEE. The CDR3 loop spans 17 amino acids. Trimming left V 0 bases short and J 0 bases short, with 15 bases between. The CDR3 nucleotides read TGTGCCAGCAGCTTGGCGTTGACGGGGGCTTACCAAGAGACCCAGTACTTC. The encoded protein is CASSLALTGAYQETQYF.

This clone was recorded once. The V and J genes are TRBV6-5 and TRBJ1-1; D remains ambiguous. Trimming removed 1 base from V and 1 base from J, with 4 bases in between. The V gene's germline CDR1 is MNHEY and CDR2 SVGAGI. This CDR3 has 13 amino acids. The CDR3 DNA follows: TGTGCCAGCAGTTACTGGTCGAACACTGAAGCTTTCTTT. This codes for CASSYWSNTEAFF.

The chain joins TRBV19 to TRBJ1-2; D might be TRBD1 (5 bases). This CDR3 has 16 amino acids. Trimming removed 1 base at V and 4 bases at J, with 16 bases between. CDR1 is LNHDA and CDR2 is SQIVND in the germline V gene (reference sequence). The CDR3 nucleotides read TGTGCCAGTAGTATAGGGGGGGGGTTATCCTCCTATGGCTACACCTTC. Protein: CASSIGGGLSSYGYTF.